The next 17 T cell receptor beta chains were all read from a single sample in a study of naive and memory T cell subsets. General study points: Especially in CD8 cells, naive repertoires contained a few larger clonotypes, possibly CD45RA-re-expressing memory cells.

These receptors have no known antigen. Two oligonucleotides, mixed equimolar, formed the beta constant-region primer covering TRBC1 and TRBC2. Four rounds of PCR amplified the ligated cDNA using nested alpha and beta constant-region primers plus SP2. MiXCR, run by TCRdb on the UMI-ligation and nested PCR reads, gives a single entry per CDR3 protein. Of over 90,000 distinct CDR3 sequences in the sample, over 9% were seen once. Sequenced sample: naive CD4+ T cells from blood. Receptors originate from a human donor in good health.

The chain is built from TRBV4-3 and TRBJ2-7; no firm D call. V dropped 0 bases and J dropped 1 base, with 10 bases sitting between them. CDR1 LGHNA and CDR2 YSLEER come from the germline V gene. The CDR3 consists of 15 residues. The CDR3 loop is CASSQDPGSSYEQYF. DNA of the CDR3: TGCGCCAGCAGCCAAGATCCCGGAAGTTCCTACGAGCAGTACTTC.

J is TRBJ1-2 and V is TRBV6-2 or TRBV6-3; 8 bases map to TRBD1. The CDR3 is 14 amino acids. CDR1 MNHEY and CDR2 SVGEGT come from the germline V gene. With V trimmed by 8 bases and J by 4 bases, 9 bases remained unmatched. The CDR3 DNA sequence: TGTGCCAGCGGACGGGGACAGGCCCTCTATGGCTACACCTTC. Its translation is CASGRGQALYGYTF.

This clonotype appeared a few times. The chain's CDR3 is CSVSSRSQNTEAFF. As DNA, the CDR3 is TGCAGCGTTTCCTCCCGCAGTCAGAACACTGAAGCTTTCTTT. The J gene is TRBJ1-1, the V gene TRBV29-1; no firm D call. The V gene's germline CDR1 is SQVTM and CDR2 ANQGSEA. The length of the CDR3 is 14 residues. The V gene lost 5 bases and the J gene lost 1 base, with 14 bases spanning the gap.

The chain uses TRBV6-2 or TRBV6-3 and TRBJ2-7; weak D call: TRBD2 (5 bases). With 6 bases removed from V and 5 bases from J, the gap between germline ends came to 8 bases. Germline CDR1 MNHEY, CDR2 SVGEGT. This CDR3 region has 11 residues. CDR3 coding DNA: TGTGCCAGCAGCCTAGCCAACGAGCAGTACTTC. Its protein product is CASSLANEQYF.

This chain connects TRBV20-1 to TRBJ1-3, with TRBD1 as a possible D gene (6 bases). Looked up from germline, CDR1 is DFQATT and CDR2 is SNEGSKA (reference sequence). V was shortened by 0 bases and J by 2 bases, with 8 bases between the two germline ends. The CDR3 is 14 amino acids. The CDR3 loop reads CSARDYRAGNTIYF. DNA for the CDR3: TGCAGTGCTAGAGATTACAGGGCTGGAAACACCATATATTTT.

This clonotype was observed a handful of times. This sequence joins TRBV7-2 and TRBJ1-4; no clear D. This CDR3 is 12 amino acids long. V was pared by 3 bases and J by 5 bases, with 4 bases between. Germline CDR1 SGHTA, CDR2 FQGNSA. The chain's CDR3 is CASSFKNEKLFF. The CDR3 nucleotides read TGTGCCAGCAGCTTCAAAAATGAAAAACTGTTTTTT.

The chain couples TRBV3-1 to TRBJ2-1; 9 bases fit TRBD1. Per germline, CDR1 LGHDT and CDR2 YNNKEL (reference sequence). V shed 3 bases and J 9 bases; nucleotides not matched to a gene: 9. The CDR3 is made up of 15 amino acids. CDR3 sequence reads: CASSQMGQGTFEQFF. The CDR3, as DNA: TGTGCCAGCAGCCAGATGGGACAGGGAACGTTTGAGCAGTTCTTC.

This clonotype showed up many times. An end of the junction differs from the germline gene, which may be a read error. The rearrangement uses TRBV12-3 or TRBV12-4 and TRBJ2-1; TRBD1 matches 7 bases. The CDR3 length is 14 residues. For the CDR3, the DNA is TGTGCCAGCAGCTTAGGACAGGTGGTAAATGAGCAGTTCTTC. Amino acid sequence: CASSLGQVVNEQFF.

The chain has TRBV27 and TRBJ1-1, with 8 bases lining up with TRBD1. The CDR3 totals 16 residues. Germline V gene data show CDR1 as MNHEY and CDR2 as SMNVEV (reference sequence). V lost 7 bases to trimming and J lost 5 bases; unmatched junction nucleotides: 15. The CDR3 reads CASNRGRTGIGTEAFF. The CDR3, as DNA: TGTGCCAGCAACCGGGGGAGGACAGGGATCGGGACTGAAGCTTTCTTT.

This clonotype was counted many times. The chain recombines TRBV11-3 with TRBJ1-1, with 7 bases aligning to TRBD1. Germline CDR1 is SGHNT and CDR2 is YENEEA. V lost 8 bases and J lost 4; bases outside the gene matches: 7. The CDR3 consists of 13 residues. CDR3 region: CASGQGGRTEAFF. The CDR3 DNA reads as TGTGCCAGCGGGCAAGGGGGCCGCACTGAAGCTTTCTTT.

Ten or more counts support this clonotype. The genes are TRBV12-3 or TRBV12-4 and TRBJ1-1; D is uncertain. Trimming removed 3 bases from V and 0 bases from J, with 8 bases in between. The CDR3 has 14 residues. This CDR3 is CASSLSRMNTEAFF. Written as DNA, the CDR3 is TGTGCCAGCAGTTTGTCCAGGATGAACACTGAAGCTTTCTTT.

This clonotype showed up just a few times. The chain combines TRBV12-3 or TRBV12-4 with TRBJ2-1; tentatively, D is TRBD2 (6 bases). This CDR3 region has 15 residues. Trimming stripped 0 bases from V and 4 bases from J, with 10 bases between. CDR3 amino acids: CASSLALGGYNEQFF. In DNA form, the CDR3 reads TGTGCCAGCAGTTTAGCGCTGGGAGGTTACAATGAGCAGTTCTTC.

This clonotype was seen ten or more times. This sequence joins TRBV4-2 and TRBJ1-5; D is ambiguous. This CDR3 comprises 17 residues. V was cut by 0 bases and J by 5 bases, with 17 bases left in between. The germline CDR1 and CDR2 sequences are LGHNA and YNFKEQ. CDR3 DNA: TGTGCCAGCAGCCAAGACTGGGGAGGAGACAACCATCAGCCCCAGCATTTT. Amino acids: CASSQDWGGDNHQPQHF.

CDR3 sequence: CASSSPTEKRTDTQYF. Written as DNA, the CDR3 is TGTGCCAGCAGTTCCCCGACAGAGAAGCGGACAGATACGCAGTATTTT. The chain combines TRBV28 with TRBJ2-3, with D perhaps being TRBD1 or TRBD2 (5 bases each). CDR1 and CDR2 from the germline V gene are MDHEN and SYDVKM. This CDR3 has 16 amino acids. V shed 4 bases and J shed 3 bases, with 17 bases lying between them.

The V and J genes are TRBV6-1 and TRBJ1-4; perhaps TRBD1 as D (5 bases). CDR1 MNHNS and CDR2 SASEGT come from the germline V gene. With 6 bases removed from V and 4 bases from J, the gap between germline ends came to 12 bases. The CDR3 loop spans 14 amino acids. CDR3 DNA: TGTGCCAGCAGGTCCCGAGGGGATAATGAAAAACTGTTTTTT. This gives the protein CASRSRGDNEKLFF.

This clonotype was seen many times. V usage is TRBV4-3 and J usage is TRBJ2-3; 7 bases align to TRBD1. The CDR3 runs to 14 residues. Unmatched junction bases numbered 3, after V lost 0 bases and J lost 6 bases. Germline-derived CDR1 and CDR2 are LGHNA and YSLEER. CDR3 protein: CASSQEDRVDTQYF. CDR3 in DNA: TGCGCCAGCAGCCAAGAAGACAGGGTGGATACGCAGTATTTT.

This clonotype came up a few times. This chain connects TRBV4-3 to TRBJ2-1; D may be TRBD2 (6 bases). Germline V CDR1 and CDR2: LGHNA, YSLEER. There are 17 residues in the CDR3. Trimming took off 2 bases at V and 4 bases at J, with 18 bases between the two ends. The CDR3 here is CASSQSMGRLEYNEQFF. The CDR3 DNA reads TGCGCCAGCAGCCAAAGTATGGGCAGACTAGAATACAATGAGCAGTTCTTC.